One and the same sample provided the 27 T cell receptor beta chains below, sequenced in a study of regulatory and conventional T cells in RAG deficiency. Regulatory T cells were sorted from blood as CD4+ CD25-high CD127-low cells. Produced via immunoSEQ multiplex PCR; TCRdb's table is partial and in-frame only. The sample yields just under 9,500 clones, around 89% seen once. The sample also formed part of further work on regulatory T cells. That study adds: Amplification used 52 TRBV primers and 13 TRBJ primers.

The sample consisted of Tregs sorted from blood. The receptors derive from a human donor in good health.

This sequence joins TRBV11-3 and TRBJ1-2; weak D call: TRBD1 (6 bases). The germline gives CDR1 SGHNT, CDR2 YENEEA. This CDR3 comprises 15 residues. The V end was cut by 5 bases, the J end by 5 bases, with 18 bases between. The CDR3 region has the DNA TGTGCCAGCAGCCCAAGCAGGGGTTGGATATATGGCTACACCTTC. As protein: CASSPSRGWIYGYTF.

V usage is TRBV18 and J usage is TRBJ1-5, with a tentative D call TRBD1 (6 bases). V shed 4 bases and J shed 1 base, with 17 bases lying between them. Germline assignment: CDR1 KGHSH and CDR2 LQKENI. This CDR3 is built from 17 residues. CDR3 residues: CASSRTAGRGSNQPQHF. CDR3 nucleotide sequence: TGTGCCAGCTCACGGACTGCCGGGAGGGGGAGCAATCAGCCCCAGCATTTT.

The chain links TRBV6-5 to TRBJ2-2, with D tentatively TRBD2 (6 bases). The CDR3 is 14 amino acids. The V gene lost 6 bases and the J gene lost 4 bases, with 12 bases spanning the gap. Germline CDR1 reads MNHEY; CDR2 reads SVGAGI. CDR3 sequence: CASRIGTFTGELFF. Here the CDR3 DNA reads TGTGCCAGCAGGATAGGGACTTTCACCGGGGAGCTGTTTTTT.

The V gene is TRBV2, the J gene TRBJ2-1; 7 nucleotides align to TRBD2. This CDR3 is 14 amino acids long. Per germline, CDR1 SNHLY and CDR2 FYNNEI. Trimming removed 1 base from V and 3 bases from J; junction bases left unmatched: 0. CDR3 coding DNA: TGTGCCAGCAGTGAAGAGCGGGGCTACAATGAGCAGTTCTTC. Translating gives CASSEERGYNEQFF. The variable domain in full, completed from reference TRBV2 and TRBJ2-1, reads EPEVTQTPSHQVTQMGQEVILRCVPISNHLYFYWYRQILGQKVEFLVSFYNNEISEKSEIFDDQFSVERPDGSNFTLKIRSTKLEDSAMYFCASSEERGYNEQFFGPGTRLTVL.

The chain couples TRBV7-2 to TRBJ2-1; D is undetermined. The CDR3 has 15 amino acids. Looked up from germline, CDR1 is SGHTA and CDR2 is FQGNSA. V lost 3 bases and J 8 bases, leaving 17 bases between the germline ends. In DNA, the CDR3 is TGTGCCAGCAGCTTCGACCCTACTATGAGGCATGAGCAGTTCTTC. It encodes CASSFDPTMRHEQFF. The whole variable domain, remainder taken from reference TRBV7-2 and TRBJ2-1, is GAGVSQSPSNKVTEKGKDVELRCDPISGHTALYWYRQSLGQGLEFLIYFQGNSAPDKSGLPSDRFSAERTGGSVSTLTIQRTQQEDSAVYLCASSFDPTMRHEQFFGPGTRLTVL.

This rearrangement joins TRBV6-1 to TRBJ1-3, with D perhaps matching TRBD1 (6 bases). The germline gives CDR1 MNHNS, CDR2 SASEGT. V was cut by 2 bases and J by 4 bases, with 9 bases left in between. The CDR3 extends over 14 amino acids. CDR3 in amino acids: CASSEPGAGNTIYF. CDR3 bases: TGTGCCAGCAGTGAACCAGGGGCCGGAAACACCATATATTTT.

The CDR3 region has the DNA TGCGCCAGCAGCTTGGCAGAAAGCTCCTACAATGAGCAGTTCTTC. Encoded protein: CASSLAESSYNEQFF. The chain links TRBV5-1 to TRBJ2-1; D not certain. Germline V CDR1 and CDR2: SGHRS, YFSETQ. V was trimmed by 0 bases and J by 0 bases, leaving 7 bases between them. CDR3 length: 15 residues.

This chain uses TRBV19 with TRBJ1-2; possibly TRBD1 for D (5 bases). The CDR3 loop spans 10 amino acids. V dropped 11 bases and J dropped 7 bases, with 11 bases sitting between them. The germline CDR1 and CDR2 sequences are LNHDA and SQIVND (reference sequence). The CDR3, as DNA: TGTGCCGTCGGGGGAGGTGGCTACACCTTC. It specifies CAVGGGGYTF.

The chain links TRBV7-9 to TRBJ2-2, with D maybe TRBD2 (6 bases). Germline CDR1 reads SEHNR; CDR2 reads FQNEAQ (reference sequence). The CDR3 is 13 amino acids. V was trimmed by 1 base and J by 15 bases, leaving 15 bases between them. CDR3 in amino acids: CASSLGREHVLFF. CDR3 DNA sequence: TGTGCCAGCAGCTTAGGGCGGGAACATGTGTTGTTTTTT.

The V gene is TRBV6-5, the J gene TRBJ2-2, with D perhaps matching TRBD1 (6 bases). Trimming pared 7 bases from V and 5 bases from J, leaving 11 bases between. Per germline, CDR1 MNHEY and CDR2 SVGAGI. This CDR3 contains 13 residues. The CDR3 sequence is CASTKQGTGELFF. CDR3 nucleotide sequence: TGTGCCAGCACGAAGCAGGGGACCGGGGAGCTGTTTTTT.

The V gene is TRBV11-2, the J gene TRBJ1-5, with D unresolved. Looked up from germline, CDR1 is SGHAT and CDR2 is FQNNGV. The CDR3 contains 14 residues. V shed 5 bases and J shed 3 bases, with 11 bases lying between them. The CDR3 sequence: CASSQTGYNQPQHF. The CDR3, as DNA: TGTGCCAGCAGCCAGACGGGATACAATCAGCCCCAGCATTTT.

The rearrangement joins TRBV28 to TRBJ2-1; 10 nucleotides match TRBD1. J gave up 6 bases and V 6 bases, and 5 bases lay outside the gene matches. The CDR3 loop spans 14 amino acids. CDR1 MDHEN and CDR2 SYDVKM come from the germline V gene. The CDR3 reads CASSFDRGLNEQFF. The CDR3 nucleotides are TGTGCCAGCAGCTTCGACAGGGGGCTCAATGAGCAGTTCTTC. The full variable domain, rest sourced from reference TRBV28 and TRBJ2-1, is DVKVTQSSRYLVKRTGEKVFLECVQDMDHENMFWYRQDPGLGLRLIYFSYDVKMKEKGDIPEGYSVSREKKERFSLILESASTNQTSMYLCASSFDRGLNEQFFGPGTRLTVL.

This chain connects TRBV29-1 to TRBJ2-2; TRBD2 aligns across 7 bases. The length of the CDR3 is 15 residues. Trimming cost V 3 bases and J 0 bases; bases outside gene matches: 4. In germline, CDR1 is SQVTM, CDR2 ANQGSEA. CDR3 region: CSVDARGANTGELFF. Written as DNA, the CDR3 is TGCAGCGTTGATGCTCGGGGGGCGAACACCGGGGAGCTGTTTTTT.

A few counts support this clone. The CDR3 nucleotides read TGTGCCAGTAGGCGAGGGGGCTTAGTTCAGCCCCAGCATTTT. Protein sequence: CASRRGGLVQPQHF. J is TRBJ1-5 and V is TRBV19; 7 bases line up with TRBD1. V lost 6 bases to trimming and J lost 6 bases; unmatched junction nucleotides: 8. From germline, CDR1 is LNHDA and CDR2 SQIVND (reference sequence). The CDR3 is 14 residues long. The full variable domain, its missing parts supplied by reference TRBV19 and TRBJ1-5, is DGGITQSPKYLFRKEGQNVTLSCEQNLNHDAMYWYRQDPGQGLRLIYYSQIVNDFQKGDIAEGYSVSREKKESFPLTVTSAQKNPTAFYLCASRRGGLVQPQHFGDGTRLSIL.

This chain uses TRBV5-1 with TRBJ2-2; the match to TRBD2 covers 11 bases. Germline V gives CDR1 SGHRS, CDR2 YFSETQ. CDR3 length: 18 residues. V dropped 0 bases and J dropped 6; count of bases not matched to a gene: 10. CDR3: CASSLEGLAASRAGELFF. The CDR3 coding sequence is TGCGCCAGCAGCTTGGAGGGACTAGCGGCCAGCCGGGCCGGGGAGCTGTTTTTT.

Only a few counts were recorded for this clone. The CDR3, as DNA: TGTGCCAGCAGCCCGTGGGGGGAGCAGTACTTC. It encodes CASSPWGEQYF. J is TRBJ2-7 and V is TRBV7-9; the D call may be TRBD1 or TRBD2 (5 bases each). CDR1 and CDR2 from the germline V gene are SEHNR and FQNEAQ (reference sequence). Trimming removed 5 bases at V and 7 bases at J, with 9 bases between. The CDR3 is 11 amino acids. Drawing the rest from reference TRBV7-9 and TRBJ2-7, the complete variable domain is DTGVSQNPRHKITKRGQNVTFRCDPISEHNRLYWYRQTLGQGPEFLTYFQNEAQLEKSRLLSDRFSAERPKGSFSTLEIQRTEQGDSAMYLCASSPWGEQYFGPGTRLTVT.

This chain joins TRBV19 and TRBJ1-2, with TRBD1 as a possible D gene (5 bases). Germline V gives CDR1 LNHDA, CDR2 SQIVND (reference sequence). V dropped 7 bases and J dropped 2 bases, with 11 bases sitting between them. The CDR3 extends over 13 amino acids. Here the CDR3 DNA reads TGTGCCAGTACCCCCGGGGGGAACTATGGCTACACCTTC. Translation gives CASTPGGNYGYTF.

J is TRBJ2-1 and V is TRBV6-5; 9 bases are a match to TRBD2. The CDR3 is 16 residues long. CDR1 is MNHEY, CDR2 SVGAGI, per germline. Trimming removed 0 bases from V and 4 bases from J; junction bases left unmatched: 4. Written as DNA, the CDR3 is TGTGCCAGCAGTTACTCACTGGCGGGAGGGTACAATGAGCAGTTCTTC. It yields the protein CASSYSLAGGYNEQFF.

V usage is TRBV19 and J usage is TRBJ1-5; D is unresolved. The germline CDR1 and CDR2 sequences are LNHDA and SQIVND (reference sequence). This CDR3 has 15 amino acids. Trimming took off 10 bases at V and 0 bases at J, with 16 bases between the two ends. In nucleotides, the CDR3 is TGTGCCACCCAGAGGTGGGTGAGTAGCAATCAGCCCCAGCATTTT. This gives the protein CATQRWVSSNQPQHF.

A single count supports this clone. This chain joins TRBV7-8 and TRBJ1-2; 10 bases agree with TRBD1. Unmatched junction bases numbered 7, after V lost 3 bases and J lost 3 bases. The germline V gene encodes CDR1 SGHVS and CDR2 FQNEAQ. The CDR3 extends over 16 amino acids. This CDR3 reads CASSFSRDRGHYGYTF. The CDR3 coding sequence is TGTGCCAGCAGCTTCTCCCGGGACAGGGGACACTATGGCTACACCTTC.

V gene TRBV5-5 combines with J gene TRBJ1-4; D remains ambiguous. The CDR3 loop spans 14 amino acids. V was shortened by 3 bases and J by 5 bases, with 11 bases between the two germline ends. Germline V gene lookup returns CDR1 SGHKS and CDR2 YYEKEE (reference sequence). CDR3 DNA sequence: TGTGCCAGCAGCTGGACGGGAAAGAATGAAAAACTGTTTTTT. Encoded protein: CASSWTGKNEKLFF. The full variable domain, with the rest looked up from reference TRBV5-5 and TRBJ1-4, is DAGVTQSPTHLIKTRGQQVTLRCSPISGHKSVSWYQQVLGQGPQFIFQYYEKEERGRGNFPDRFSARQFPNYSSELNVNALLLGDSALYLCASSWTGKNEKLFFGSGTQLSVL.

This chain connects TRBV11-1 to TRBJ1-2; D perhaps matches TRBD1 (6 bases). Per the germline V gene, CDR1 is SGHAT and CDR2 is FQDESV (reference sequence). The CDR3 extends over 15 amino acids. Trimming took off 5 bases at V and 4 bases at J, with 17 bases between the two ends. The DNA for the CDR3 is TGTGCCAGCAGCCGCCGTTCTCAGGGGACCTATGGCTACACCTTC. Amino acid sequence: CASSRRSQGTYGYTF.

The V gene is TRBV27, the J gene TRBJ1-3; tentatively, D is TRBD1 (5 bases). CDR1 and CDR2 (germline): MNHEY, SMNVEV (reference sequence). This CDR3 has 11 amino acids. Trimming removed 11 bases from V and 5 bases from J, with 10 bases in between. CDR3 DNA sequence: TGTGCCCGGGGCAATAGAAACACCATATATTTT. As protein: CARGNRNTIYF.

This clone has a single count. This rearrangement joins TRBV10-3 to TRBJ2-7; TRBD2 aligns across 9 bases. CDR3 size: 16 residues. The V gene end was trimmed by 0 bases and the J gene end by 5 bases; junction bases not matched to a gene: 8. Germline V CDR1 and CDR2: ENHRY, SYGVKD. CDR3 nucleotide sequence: TGTGCCATCAGTGAGTCGGAGGCTAGCGGGGCCCACGAGCAGTACTTC. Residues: CAISESEASGAHEQYF.

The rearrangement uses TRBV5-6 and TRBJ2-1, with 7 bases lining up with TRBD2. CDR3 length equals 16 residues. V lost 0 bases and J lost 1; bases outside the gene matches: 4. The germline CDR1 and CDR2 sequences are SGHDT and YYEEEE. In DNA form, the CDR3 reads TGTGCCAGCAGCTTGGGTGCGGGGGAGTCCTACAATGAGCAGTTCTTC. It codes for CASSLGAGESYNEQFF.

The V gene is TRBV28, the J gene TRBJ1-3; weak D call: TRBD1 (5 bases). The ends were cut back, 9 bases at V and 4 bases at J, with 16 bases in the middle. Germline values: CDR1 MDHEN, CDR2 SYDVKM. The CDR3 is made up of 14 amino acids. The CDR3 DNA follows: TGTGCCAGTATCGGGCAGGGTATAGGAAACACCATATATTTT. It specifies CASIGQGIGNTIYF.

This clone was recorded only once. The CDR3 DNA follows: TGCGCCAGCAGCTCGGACAGGTTTGAAGCTTTCTTT. Its protein is CASSSDRFEAFF. The rearrangement uses TRBV5-1 and TRBJ1-1; 7 positions match TRBD1. V lost 3 bases and J lost 7; bases outside the gene matches: 3. This CDR3 contains 12 residues. The germline V gene has CDR1 SGHRS and CDR2 YFSETQ.